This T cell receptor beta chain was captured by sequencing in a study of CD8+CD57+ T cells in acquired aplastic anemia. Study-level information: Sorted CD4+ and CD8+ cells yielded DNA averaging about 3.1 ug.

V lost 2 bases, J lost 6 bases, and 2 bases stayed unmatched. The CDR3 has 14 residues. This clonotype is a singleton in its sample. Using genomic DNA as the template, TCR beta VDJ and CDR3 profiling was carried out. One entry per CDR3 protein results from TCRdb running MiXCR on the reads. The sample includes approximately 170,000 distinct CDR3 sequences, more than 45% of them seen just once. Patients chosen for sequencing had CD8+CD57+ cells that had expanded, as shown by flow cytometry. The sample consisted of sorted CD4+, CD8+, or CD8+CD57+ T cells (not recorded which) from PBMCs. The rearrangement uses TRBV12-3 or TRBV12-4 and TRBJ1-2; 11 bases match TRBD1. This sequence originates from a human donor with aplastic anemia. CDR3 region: CASSLWDRGNGYTF. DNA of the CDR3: TGTGCCAGCAGTTTATGGGACAGGGGGAATGGCTACACCTTC.